Each of the 15 T cell receptor beta chains below was sequenced from the same sample in a study of cytomegalovirus exposure and HLA in healthy donors (dated by TCRdb to 2017 to 2019). Receptor amplification or capture employed the immunoSEQ multiplex PCR assay. A mixture of 60 forward primers for TCR Vbeta segments and 13 reverse primers for TCR Jbeta segments was used in the multiplex PCR. TCRdb limited this immuneACCESS table to in-frame rearrangements with V and J called. A share of clones is missing; checked studies link under half to unresolved V genes, and the rest is unexplained. Present in this sample are fewer than 150,000 clones, about 80% of which were seen just once. Clones ranked in the top ten supply almost 4% of the sample. The sequencing input was PBMCs. The source is a man aged 18 to 29 in good health and CMV-seronegative.

The chain has TRBV6-5 and TRBJ2-7, with TRBD2 matching 7 bases. The CDR3 totals 14 residues. CDR1 and CDR2 from the germline V gene are MNHEY and SVGAGI. V trimming: 5 bases; J trimming: 9 bases; junction bases outside the gene matches: 13. The CDR3 DNA reads TGTGCCAGCAGTCCCGGGACTACCTTGGGGAGGCAGTACTTC. Translation: CASSPGTTLGRQYF.

The rearrangement joins TRBV5-1 to TRBJ1-2, with D unclear. Germline lookup yields CDR1 SGHRS and CDR2 YFSETQ. This CDR3 has 11 amino acids. The V and J ends lost 7 bases and 4 bases respectively, with 8 bases between them. As DNA, the CDR3 is TGCGCCAGCGGTTGGGCCTATGGCTACACCTTC. This encodes CASGWAYGYTF.

The chain joins TRBV4-1 to TRBJ2-5; tentatively, D is TRBD1 (8 bases). Gene TRBJ2-7 matches the end of the DNA better, so the J call may be wrong. Germline V gene lookup returns CDR1 MGHRA and CDR2 YSYEKL. The CDR3 runs to 19 residues. In DNA, the CDR3 is TGCGCCAGCAGCCCGCCCACAGGGGGTACGGCGGGAGCGGTAGACGAGCAGTACTTC. This codes for CASSPPTGGTAGAVDEQYF.

DNA for the CDR3: TGTGCCAGCAGCTCCCAACTGCCAGGGGCTGGAAACACCATATATTTT. Its translation: CASSSQLPGAGNTIYF. The genes are TRBV7-2 and TRBJ1-3; D perhaps matches TRBD1 (6 bases). The CDR3 covers 16 residues. V was shortened by 4 bases and J by 2 bases, with 15 bases between the two germline ends. CDR1 is SGHTA, CDR2 FQGNSA, per germline.

This clone is a singleton in its sample. The chain employs TRBV5-1 and TRBJ2-7; TRBD1 aligns across 8 bases. Losses at the gene ends were 0 bases for V and 3 bases for J; bases not matched to a gene: 5. CDR1 and CDR2 (germline): SGHRS, YFSETQ. The CDR3 is 15 residues long. CDR3 coding DNA: TGCGCCAGCAGCTTGGACCGGACAGGGTTCTACGAGCAGTACTTC. Its protein product is CASSLDRTGFYEQYF. The full variable domain, with the rest looked up from reference TRBV5-1 and TRBJ2-7, is KAGVTQTPRYLIKTRGQQVTLSCSPISGHRSVSWYQQTPGQGLQFLFEYFSETQRNKGNFPGRFSGRQFSNSRSEMNVSTLELGDSALYLCASSLDRTGFYEQYFGPGTRLTVT.

The count of this clone is one. The chain couples TRBV28 to TRBJ1-2; no firm D call. Looked up from germline, CDR1 is MDHEN and CDR2 is SYDVKM. There are 12 residues in the CDR3. V was trimmed by 7 bases and J by 7 bases, leaving 13 bases between them. CDR3 sequence reads: CASKAPPGGYTF. CDR3 in DNA: TGTGCCAGCAAAGCCCCTCCGGGTGGCTACACCTTC.

This clone was observed a single time. The chain couples TRBV28 to TRBJ2-3, with 10 bases lining up with TRBD2. Germline V gene lookup returns CDR1 MDHEN and CDR2 SYDVKM. The CDR3 runs 15 residues. V lost 7 bases to trimming and J lost 2 bases; unmatched junction nucleotides: 6. CDR3 sequence: CASTSLAGYTDTQYF. CDR3 nucleotides: TGTGCCAGCACCTCACTAGCGGGGTACACAGATACGCAGTATTTT.

As DNA, the CDR3 is TGCGCCAGCAGCTTGTTCGGCAGGGGATCGAACACCGGGGAGCTGTTTTTT. Protein sequence: CASSLFGRGSNTGELFF. The chain employs TRBV5-1 and TRBJ2-2; D is possibly TRBD1 (6 bases). V gave up 1 base and J gave up 0 bases, with 13 bases separating them. Germline CDR1 and CDR2: SGHRS and YFSETQ. The CDR3 length is 17 residues.

V gene TRBV9 combines with J gene TRBJ2-3; a weak D match, TRBD2 (6 bases). The CDR3 is made up of 19 amino acids. Deletions cut 0 bases from V and 4 bases from J, with 24 bases between. Germline V gene sequence: CDR1 SGDLS, CDR2 YYNGEE. In DNA, the CDR3 is TGTGCCAGCAGCGTAGCTAGGGGAAGCGGGTGGGGATGGGCAGATACGCAGTATTTT. This translates into CASSVARGSGWGWADTQYF.

In DNA form, the CDR3 reads TGTGCCAGCAGTTCTCAGGAAGAGGAGGACTATGGCTACACCTTC. Its protein is CASSSQEEEDYGYTF. The chain uses TRBV6-5 and TRBJ1-2; no definite D call. Germline CDR1 and CDR2: MNHEY and SVGAGI. The CDR3 runs 15 residues. V was shortened by 4 bases and J by 3 bases, with 15 bases between the two germline ends.

The chain has TRBV5-4 and TRBJ1-2; TRBD1 agrees at 7 bases. The CDR3 contains 14 residues. After removal of 0 bases from V and 4 bases from J, the junction contained 3 bases not matched to a gene. The germline CDR1 and CDR2 sequences are SGHNT and YYREEE (reference sequence). CDR3 bases: TGTGCCAGCAGCTTGGGGGGACAGACCTATGGCTACACCTTC. It translates to CASSLGGQTYGYTF.

The chain is built from TRBV20-1 and TRBJ2-5; D is uncertain. Trimming removed 7 bases at V and 1 base at J, with 7 bases between. The CDR3 consists of 11 residues. In germline, CDR1 is DFQATT, CDR2 SNEGSKA (reference sequence). The CDR3 sequence: CSGARQETQYF. The CDR3 bases are TGCAGTGGGGCCCGCCAAGAGACCCAGTACTTC.

The chain has TRBV19 and TRBJ2-3, with 8 bases matching TRBD1. Trimming removed 5 bases from V and 0 bases from J; junction bases left unmatched: 4. This CDR3 region has 15 residues. Germline V gene sequence: CDR1 LNHDA, CDR2 SQIVND (reference sequence). The CDR3 DNA is TGTGCCAGTAGTCAGGGACAGGTTAGCACAGATACGCAGTATTTT. Encoded protein: CASSQGQVSTDTQYF. Together with reference TRBV19 and TRBJ2-3, the CDR3 gives the full variable domain: DGGITQSPKYLFRKEGQNVTLSCEQNLNHDAMYWYRQDPGQGLRLIYYSQIVNDFQKGDIAEGYSVSREKKESFPLTVTSAQKNPTAFYLCASSQGQVSTDTQYFGPGTRLTVL.

The gene calls are TRBV29-1 and TRBJ2-5, with D possibly TRBD2 on 6 matching bases. Per germline, CDR1 SQVTM and CDR2 ANQGSEA. V was shortened by 2 bases and J by 5 bases, with 9 bases between the two germline ends. The CDR3 contains 12 residues. Here the CDR3 reads CSVEIRGETQYF. As DNA, the CDR3 is TGCAGCGTTGAAATTCGGGGGGAGACCCAGTACTTC.

This chain connects TRBV18 to TRBJ2-1, with 7 bases lining up with TRBD1. Germline loops: CDR1 KGHSH, CDR2 LQKENI. V lost 1 base to trimming and J lost 10 bases; unmatched junction nucleotides: 4. The CDR3 has 13 amino acids. The CDR3 sequence: CASSPQQGEEQFF. CDR3 nucleotides: TGTGCCAGCTCACCACAGCAGGGGGAGGAGCAGTTCTTC.